Each of the 7 T cell receptor beta chains below was sequenced from the same sample in a study of blood T cell repertoires in COVID-19. Here immunoSEQ multiplex PCR was the method, and the copy in TCRdb shows in-frame clones only, minus some. The sample lists about 350,000 clones, roughly 90% occurring once. The sequencing input was peripheral blood. These receptors all stem from a woman aged 55-70 years with COVID-19, enrolled during active disease.

CDR3 coding DNA: TGTGCCAGCAGCTTGGACGTGACAGGTCTAAATGAAAAACTGTTTTTT. Translated, it gives CASSLDVTGLNEKLFF. The gene calls are TRBV7-2 and TRBJ1-4; D perhaps matches TRBD1 (6 bases). The germline V gene encodes CDR1 SGHTA and CDR2 FQGNSA. Between the trimmed V and J ends, which lost 3 bases and 5 bases, there was a span of 16 bases. CDR3 length: 16 residues.

The chain combines TRBV3-1 (or the pseudogene TRBV3-2) with TRBJ1-2, with 10 bases matching TRBD1. J was trimmed by 6 bases and V by 2 bases; bases with no gene match: 6. The V gene's germline CDR1 is LGHDT and CDR2 YNNKEL (reference sequence). There are 15 residues in the CDR3. The CDR3 reads CASSQPGQGWHGYTF. The CDR3 bases are TGTGCCAGCAGCCAACCGGGACAGGGGTGGCATGGCTACACCTTC.

The chain carries TRBV28 and TRBJ1-1, with 9 bases identical to TRBD1. This CDR3 contains 14 residues. Germline values: CDR1 MDHEN, CDR2 SYDVKM. V dropped 5 bases and J dropped 5; count of bases not matched to a gene: 6. CDR3 amino acids: CASSLRQGVTEAFF. The CDR3 DNA is TGTGCCAGCAGTCTGCGACAGGGGGTGACTGAAGCTTTCTTT.

The rearrangement joins TRBV6-5 to TRBJ1-2; D may be TRBD1 (6 bases). In germline, CDR1 is MNHEY, CDR2 SVGAGI. Trimming removed 6 bases from V and 4 bases from J, with 18 bases in between. This CDR3 spans 15 amino acids. CDR3 sequence (DNA): TGTGCCAGCAGGGCTACCTTCGGACAGTTCTATGGCTACACCTTC. Its translation: CASRATFGQFYGYTF.

The chain combines TRBV7-9 with TRBJ1-4; maybe TRBD1 (5 bases). V lost 6 bases, J lost 5 bases, and 13 bases lay in between. Per germline, CDR1 SEHNR and CDR2 FQNEAQ (reference sequence). The CDR3 loop spans 14 amino acids. The chain's CDR3 is CASRRDSLNEKLFF. The CDR3 coding sequence is TGTGCCAGCAGAAGAGACAGCCTCAATGAAAAACTGTTTTTT.

The V gene is TRBV5-4, the J gene TRBJ1-2; TRBD1 matches 9 bases. CDR1 SGHNT and CDR2 YYREEE come from the germline V gene (reference sequence). Trimming cost V 3 bases and J 5 bases; bases outside gene matches: 17. This CDR3 is 18 amino acids long. The CDR3, as DNA: TGTGCCAGCAGCTCGATAGGACAGGGGAGATCCTCGTTTTATGGCTACACCTTC. Translation gives CASSSIGQGRSSFYGYTF.

V usage is TRBV19 and J usage is TRBJ2-1; D possibly corresponds to TRBD2 (5 bases). This CDR3 has 12 residues. Trimming removed 3 bases at V and 7 bases at J, with 7 bases between. Germline V gene data show CDR1 as LNHDA and CDR2 as SQIVND (reference sequence). The chain's CDR3 is CASSMWRNEQFF. The CDR3 nucleotides are TGTGCCAGTAGTATGTGGAGGAATGAGCAGTTCTTC.